These 2 T cell receptor beta chains were sequenced from one sample in a study of T-cell memory formation after mild COVID-19 (dated by TCRdb to the early 2020s). The method behind the library was 5' RACE. These reads were obtained on an Illumina NovaSeq 6000. TCRdb applied fastp at Q25 and MiXCR to the public reads, then kept only in-frame beta chains. When rows share a CDR3 protein, they turn into one entry using the most common DNA and genes. Recorded for this sample are around 400,000 distinct CDR3 sequences; about 24% of them occurred a single time. The top ten constitute about 8.7% of the sample. Material for sequencing was PBMCs or a T cell subset sorted from them (not recorded which). The receptors derive from an adult woman who had mild COVID-19 (a few samples of this study predate the infection). The sample titles of this study are shuffled in the database, so cell type and time point are left out; the donor was told from shared clones.

This chain links TRBV24-1 with TRBJ2-7, with TRBD1 matching 11 bases. The CDR3 has 16 amino acids. Trimming at V came to 5 bases and at J to 5 bases, leaving 10 bases not matched to a gene. The germline V gene has CDR1 KGHDR and CDR2 SFDVKD. CDR3 in DNA: TGTGCCACCAGTGGGCTCCGGACAGGGGGCCGCAACGAGCAGTACTTC. Translation: CATSGLRTGGRNEQYF.

A few counts support this clonotype. The V gene is TRBV4-3, the J gene TRBJ2-5, with D uncertain. CDR3 length: 13 residues. Trimming cost V 0 bases and J 2 bases, with 4 bases left between them. CDR1 is LGHNA, CDR2 YSLEER, per germline. CDR3 in amino acids: CASSQEQQETQYF. The CDR3 nucleotides are TGCGCCAGCAGCCAAGAACAGCAAGAGACCCAGTACTTC.